The 7 T cell receptor beta chains below all came from one sample that was sequenced in a study of neurological immune-mediated disorders. TCRdb reanalysed the 5' RACE reads using MiXCR and keeps one entry per CDR3 protein. The data contain approximately 66,000 distinct CDR3 sequences, almost 3.5% of them singletons. The sequenced material came from PBMCs. The receptors were gathered from a man aged 40-49 years with multiple sclerosis.

This clonotype was seen ten or more times. V gene TRBV5-1 combines with J gene TRBJ2-3, with D perhaps TRBD1 (5 bases). The germline CDR1 and CDR2 sequences are SGHRS and YFSETQ. The CDR3 extends over 14 amino acids. V lost 6 bases and J lost 3, with 14 bases in between. CDR3 sequence reads: CASKKTVATDTQYF. CDR3 DNA: TGCGCCAGCAAAAAGACAGTAGCTACAGATACGCAGTATTTT.

This clonotype was counted ten times or more. This chain joins TRBV10-3 and TRBJ2-3, with 8 bases lining up with TRBD2. The germline V gene encodes CDR1 ENHRY and CDR2 SYGVKD. The CDR3 has 16 amino acids. Germline trimming cut 0 bases from V and 6 bases from J; bases unmatched to any gene: 8. The CDR3 region has the DNA TGTGCCATCAGTGAGTCTCTCGGGAGGGCCTTTGATACGCAGTATTTT. Protein sequence: CAISESLGRAFDTQYF.

This clonotype came up many times. The CDR3 here is CASSHDTTQETQYF. The CDR3 DNA is TGTGCCAGCAGCCACGACACGACCCAGGAGACCCAGTACTTC. V usage is TRBV7-9 and J usage is TRBJ2-5; D not certain. Germline-derived CDR1 and CDR2 are SEHNR and FQNEAQ (reference sequence). The CDR3 covers 14 residues. The V end lost 5 bases, the J end lost 5 bases, and 15 bases lay between the germline ends.

Concerning this clonotype itself: This sequence may be a read error, since a much larger clone differs from it by one base. The chain is built from TRBV5-8 and TRBJ1-2, with a possible D match to TRBD1 (6 bases). Germline V gene lookup returns CDR1 SGHTS and CDR2 YDEGEE. The CDR3 has 14 residues. The germline V and J ends were trimmed by 0 bases and 3 bases, with 9 bases remaining between them. As DNA, the CDR3 is TGTGCCAGCAGCTTGGGAAAGGGGGACTATGGCTACACCTTC. This gives the protein CASSLGKGDYGYTF.

In its sample, this clonotype was seen many times. The chain carries TRBV3-1 and TRBJ1-2, with TRBD1 identical over 10 bases. Unmatched junction bases numbered 6, after V lost 4 bases and J lost 7 bases. Germline CDR1 LGHDT, CDR2 YNNKEL (reference sequence). This CDR3 spans 14 amino acids. The CDR3 nucleotides are TGTGCCAGCAGCCCGACAGGGGGCGCAGGTGGCTACACCTTC. It encodes CASSPTGGAGGYTF.

At least ten counts were recorded for this clonotype. A read error is possible here, since a much larger clone lies one base away. This sequence joins TRBV12-3 or TRBV12-4 and TRBJ1-3; 10 nucleotides match TRBD1. The CDR3 runs 13 residues. The CDR3 here is CATGTGAGKTIYF. CDR3 nucleotides: TGTGCCACCGGGACAGGGGCAGGAAAAACCATATATTTT.

In its sample, this clonotype was seen many times. The genes are TRBV7-9 and TRBJ1-1; D perhaps matches TRBD1 (6 bases). The CDR3 covers 15 residues. Trimming left V 3 bases short and J 3 bases short, with 14 bases between. In germline, CDR1 is SEHNR, CDR2 FQNEAQ (reference sequence). The CDR3 loop is CASSLRGGADTEAFF. DNA of the CDR3: TGTGCCAGCAGCTTGCGAGGGGGGGCGGACACTGAAGCTTTCTTT.